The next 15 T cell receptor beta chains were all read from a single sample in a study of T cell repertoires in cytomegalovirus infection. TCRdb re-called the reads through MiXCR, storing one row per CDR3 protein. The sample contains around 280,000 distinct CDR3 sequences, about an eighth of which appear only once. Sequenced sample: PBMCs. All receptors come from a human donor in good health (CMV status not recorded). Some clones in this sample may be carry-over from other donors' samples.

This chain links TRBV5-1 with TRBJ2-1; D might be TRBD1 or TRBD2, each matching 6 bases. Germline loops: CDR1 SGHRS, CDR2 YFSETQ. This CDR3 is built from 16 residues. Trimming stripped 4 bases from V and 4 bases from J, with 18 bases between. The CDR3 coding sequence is TGCGCCAGCAGCACCGAAGGGGGGAGCTTGTACAATGAGCAGTTCTTC. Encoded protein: CASSTEGGSLYNEQFF.

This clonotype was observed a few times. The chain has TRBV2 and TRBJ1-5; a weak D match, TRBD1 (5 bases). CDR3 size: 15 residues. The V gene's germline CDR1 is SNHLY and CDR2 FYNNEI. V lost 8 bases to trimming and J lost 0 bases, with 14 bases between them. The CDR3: CASGARRASNQPQHF. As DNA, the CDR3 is TGTGCCAGCGGGGCCAGGAGGGCTAGCAATCAGCCCCAGCATTTT.

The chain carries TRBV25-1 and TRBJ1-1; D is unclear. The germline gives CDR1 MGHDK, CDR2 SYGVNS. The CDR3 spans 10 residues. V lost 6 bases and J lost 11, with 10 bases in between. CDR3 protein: CASSDGRAFF. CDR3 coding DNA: TGTGCCAGCAGCGACGGGAGGGCTTTCTTT.

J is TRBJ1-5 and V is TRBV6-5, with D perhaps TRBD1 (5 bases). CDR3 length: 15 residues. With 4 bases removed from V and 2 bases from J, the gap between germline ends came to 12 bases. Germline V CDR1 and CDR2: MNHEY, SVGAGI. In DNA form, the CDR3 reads TGTGCCAGCAGTTCGGTCGGGACGGGCAATCAGCCCCAGCATTTT. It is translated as CASSSVGTGNQPQHF.

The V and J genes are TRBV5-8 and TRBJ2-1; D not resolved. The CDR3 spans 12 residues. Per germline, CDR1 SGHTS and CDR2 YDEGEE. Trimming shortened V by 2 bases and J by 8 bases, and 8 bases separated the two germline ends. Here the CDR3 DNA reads TGTGCCAGCAGCTTTGGGTTTGATGAGCAGTTCTTC. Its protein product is CASSFGFDEQFF.

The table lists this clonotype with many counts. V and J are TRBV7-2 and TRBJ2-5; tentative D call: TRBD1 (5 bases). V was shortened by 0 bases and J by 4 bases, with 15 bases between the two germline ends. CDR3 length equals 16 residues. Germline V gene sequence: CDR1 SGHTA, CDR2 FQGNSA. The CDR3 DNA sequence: TGTGCCAGCAGCTTAGCATCAGGGTCCGGGCTAGAGACCCAGTACTTC. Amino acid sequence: CASSLASGSGLETQYF.

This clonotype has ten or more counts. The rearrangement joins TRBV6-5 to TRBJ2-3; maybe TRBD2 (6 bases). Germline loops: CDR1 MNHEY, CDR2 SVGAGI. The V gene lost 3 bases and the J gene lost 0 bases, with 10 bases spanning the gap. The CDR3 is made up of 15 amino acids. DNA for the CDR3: TGTGCCAGCAGTTATGCGGGGTCGAGCACAGATACGCAGTATTTT. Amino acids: CASSYAGSSTDTQYF.

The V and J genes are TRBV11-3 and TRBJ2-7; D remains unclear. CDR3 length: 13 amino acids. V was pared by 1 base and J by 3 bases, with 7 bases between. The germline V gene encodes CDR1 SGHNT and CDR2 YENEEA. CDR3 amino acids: CASSLGEYYEQYF. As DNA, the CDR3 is TGTGCCAGCAGCTTAGGGGAATACTACGAGCAGTACTTC.

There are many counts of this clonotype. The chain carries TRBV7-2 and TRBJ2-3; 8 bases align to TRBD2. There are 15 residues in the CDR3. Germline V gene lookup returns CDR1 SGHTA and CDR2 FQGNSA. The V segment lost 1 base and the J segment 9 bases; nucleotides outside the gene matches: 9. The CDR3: CASSLEGREAGTQYF. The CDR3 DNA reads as TGTGCCAGCAGCTTAGAGGGGCGGGAGGCGGGAACGCAGTATTTT.

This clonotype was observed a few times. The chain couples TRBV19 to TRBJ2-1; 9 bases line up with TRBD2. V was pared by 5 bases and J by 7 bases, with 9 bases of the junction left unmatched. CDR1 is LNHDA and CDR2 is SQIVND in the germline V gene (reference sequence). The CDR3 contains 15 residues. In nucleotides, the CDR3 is TGTGCCAGTAGTGGAGCTAGCGGGATGGTAAATGAGCAGTTCTTC. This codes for CASSGASGMVNEQFF. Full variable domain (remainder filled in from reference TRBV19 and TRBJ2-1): DGGITQSPKYLFRKEGQNVTLSCEQNLNHDAMYWYRQDPGQGLRLIYYSQIVNDFQKGDIAEGYSVSREKKESFPLTVTSAQKNPTAFYLCASSGASGMVNEQFFGPGTRLTVL.

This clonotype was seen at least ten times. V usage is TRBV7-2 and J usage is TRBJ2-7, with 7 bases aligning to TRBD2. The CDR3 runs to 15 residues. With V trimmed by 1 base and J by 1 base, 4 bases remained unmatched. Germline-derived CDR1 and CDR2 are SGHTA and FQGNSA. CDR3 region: CASSLGGGGSYEQYF. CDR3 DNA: TGTGCCAGCAGCTTAGGCGGGGGAGGGTCCTACGAGCAGTACTTC.

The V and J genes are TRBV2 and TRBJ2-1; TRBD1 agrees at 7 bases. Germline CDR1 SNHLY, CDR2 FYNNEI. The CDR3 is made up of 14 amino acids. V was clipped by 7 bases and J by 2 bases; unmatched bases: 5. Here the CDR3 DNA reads TGTGCCAGCACTTCGGGACAGACCTACAATGAGCAGTTCTTC. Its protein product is CASTSGQTYNEQFF.

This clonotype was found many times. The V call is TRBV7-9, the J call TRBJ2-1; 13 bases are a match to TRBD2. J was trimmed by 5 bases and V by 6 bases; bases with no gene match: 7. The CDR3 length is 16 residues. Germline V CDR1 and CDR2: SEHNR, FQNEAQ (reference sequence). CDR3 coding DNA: TGTGCCAGCAGACAACCGGGACTAGCGGGGCACAATGAGCAGTTCTTC. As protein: CASRQPGLAGHNEQFF.

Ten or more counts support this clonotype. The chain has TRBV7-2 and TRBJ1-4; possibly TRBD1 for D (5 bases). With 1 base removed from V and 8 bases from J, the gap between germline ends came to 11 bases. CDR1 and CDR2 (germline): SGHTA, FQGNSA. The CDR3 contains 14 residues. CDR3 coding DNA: TGTGCCAGCAGCTTAGGAATAGAGGGGGAAAAACTGTTTTTT. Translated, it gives CASSLGIEGEKLFF.

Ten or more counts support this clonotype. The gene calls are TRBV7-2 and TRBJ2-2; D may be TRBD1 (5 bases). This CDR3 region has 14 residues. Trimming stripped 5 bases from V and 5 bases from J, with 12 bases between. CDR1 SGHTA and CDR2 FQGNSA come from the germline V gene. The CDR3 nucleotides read TGTGCCAGCAGCCGCCCACCAGGGACCGGGGAGCTGTTTTTT. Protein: CASSRPPGTGELFF.